This is a list of T cell receptor beta chains from one sample in a study of T cell changes during pregnancy in multiple sclerosis. Only in-frame clones appear in the TCRdb table, and some are missing; sequencing was by immunoSEQ multiplex PCR. The sample carries about 22,000 clones, 85% to 95% recorded once. Source: CD8+ T cells from peripheral blood mononuclear cells, taken in the third trimester of pregnancy. Source of these receptors: a female donor with multiple sclerosis, enrolled in a pregnancy study. CDR3s include the opening cysteine and the closing phenylalanine or tryptophan. Fields, in order: clone size, J gene, D gene, V gene, CDR3 protein, CDR3 DNA. D genes are given only for firm matches. Expanded clones get a size class; other rows say once, few or many, or leave the size out.

size: -; J: TRBJ2-7; D: -; V: TRBV19; CDR3: CASSIGAPYEQYF; DNA: TGTGCCAGTAGTATAGGGGCACCGTACGAGCAGTACTTC
size: -; J: TRBJ2-7; D: -; V: TRBV2; CDR3: CASSEGQITTYEQYF; DNA: TGTGCCAGCAGTGAGGGACAAATAACGACCTACGAGCAGTACTTC
size: -; J: TRBJ2-5; D: -; V: TRBV10-2; CDR3: CASSESGGEETQYF; DNA: TGCGCCAGCAGTGAGTCAGGGGGAGAAGAGACCCAGTACTTC
size: -; J: TRBJ1-1; D: -; V: TRBV9; CDR3: CASSVGGVRTEAFF; DNA: TGTGCCAGCAGCGTAGGGGGGGTAAGGACTGAAGCTTTCTTT
size: -; J: TRBJ2-3; D: TRBD2; V: TRBV4-2; CDR3: CASSPRLAGERTDTQYF; DNA: TGTGCCAGCAGCCCCCGACTAGCGGGGGAACGCACAGATACGCAGTATTTT
size: -; J: TRBJ2-5; D: -; V: TRBV27; CDR3: CASSLASFSETQYF; DNA: TGTGCCAGCAGTTTAGCCAGCTTTAGCGAGACCCAGTACTTC
size: -; J: TRBJ2-1; D: TRBD2; V: TRBV19; CDR3: CASSVGLAGVGSYNEQFF; DNA: TGTGCCAGTAGTGTGGGACTAGCGGGAGTCGGCTCCTACAATGAGCAGTTCTTC
size: -; J: TRBJ2-3; D: -; V: TRBV27; CDR3: CASTKGSTGRDTQYF; DNA: TGTGCCAGCACGAAGGGCTCGACAGGTCGAGATACGCAGTATTTT
size: -; J: TRBJ2-3; D: TRBD2; V: TRBV6-4; CDR3: CASSDSGGADTQYF; DNA: TGTGCCAGCAGTGACAGCGGGGGGGCAGATACGCAGTATTTT
size: -; J: TRBJ2-2; D: TRBD1; V: TRBV10-1; CDR3: CASSTTGGLRAGELFF; DNA: TGCGCCAGCAGTACGACAGGGGGCTTAAGGGCCGGGGAGCTGTTTTTT
size: -; J: TRBJ2-3; D: TRBD1; V: TRBV6-5; CDR3: CASSYLRDRGTDTQYF; DNA: TGTGCCAGCAGTTACCTCCGGGACAGGGGGACAGATACGCAGTATTTT
size: -; J: TRBJ2-7; D: -; V: TRBV4-1; CDR3: CASSQDQGSPPYEQYF; DNA: TGCGCCAGCAGCCAAGATCAAGGTAGCCCTCCCTACGAGCAGTACTTC
size: -; J: TRBJ2-2; D: -; V: TRBV6-5; CDR3: CASSYAQTNTGELFF; DNA: TGTGCCAGCAGTTACGCTCAGACAAACACCGGGGAGCTGTTTTTT
size: -; J: TRBJ2-1; D: TRBD2; V: TRBV9; CDR3: CASSPGTSGGNEQFF; DNA: TGTGCCAGCAGCCCCGGGACTAGCGGGGGGAATGAGCAGTTCTTC
size: -; J: TRBJ2-7; D: TRBD1; V: TRBV14; CDR3: CASSQRGQGLSYEQYF; DNA: TGTGCCAGCAGCCAAAGAGGACAGGGGCTCTCCTACGAGCAGTACTTC
size: -; J: TRBJ1-6; D: -; V: TRBV4-3; CDR3: CASSPYGGRSPLHF; DNA: TGCGCCAGCAGCCCCTACGGTGGGAGGTCACCCCTCCACTTT
size: -; J: TRBJ2-1; D: -; V: TRBV4-1; CDR3: CASNDRYNEQFF; DNA: TGCGCCAGCAACGACAGATACAATGAGCAGTTCTTC
size: -; J: TRBJ1-2; D: TRBD1; V: TRBV27; CDR3: CASGQGSGYTF; DNA: TGTGCCAGCGGACAGGGGAGTGGCTACACCTTC
size: -; J: TRBJ2-4; D: TRBD1; V: TRBV2; CDR3: CASSPGQGNIQYF; DNA: TGTGCCAGCAGTCCCGGACAGGGAAACATTCAGTACTTC
size: -; J: TRBJ1-6; D: TRBD1; V: TRBV4-1; CDR3: CASSQEGDRGSPLHF; DNA: TGCGCCAGCAGCCAAGAGGGGGACAGGGGGTCACCCCTCCACTTT
size: -; J: TRBJ2-5; D: -; V: TRBV5-1; CDR3: CASSSGTPETQYF; DNA: TGCGCCAGCAGCTCAGGGACTCCGGAGACCCAGTACTTC
size: -; J: TRBJ1-3; D: -; V: TRBV14; CDR3: CASSNLQGIGNTIYF; DNA: TGTGCCAGCAGCAATCTTCAGGGAATTGGAAACACCATATATTTT
size: -; J: TRBJ2-3; D: TRBD2; V: TRBV4-3; CDR3: CASSQDRAAGGSSTDTQYF; DNA: TGCGCCAGCAGCCAAGATAGGGCAGCGGGGGGATCTAGCACAGATACGCAGTATTTT
size: -; J: TRBJ2-7; D: TRBD2; V: TRBV7-8; CDR3: CASSEDTGTIYEQYF; DNA: TGTGCCAGCAGCGAGGATACCGGGACTATCTACGAGCAGTACTTC
size: -; J: TRBJ2-5; D: -; V: TRBV2; CDR3: CASSFGVRETQYF; DNA: TGTGCCAGCAGTTTCGGGGTACGGGAGACCCAGTACTTC
size: -; J: TRBJ1-2; D: TRBD1; V: TRBV27; CDR3: CASSPGTGAYGYTF; DNA: TGTGCCAGCAGTCCGGGGACAGGGGCTTATGGCTACACCTTC
size: -; J: TRBJ2-1; D: -; V: TRBV19; CDR3: CASSIARDEQFF; DNA: TGTGCCAGTAGTATTGCCAGGGATGAGCAGTTCTTC
size: -; J: TRBJ2-7; D: -; V: TRBV11-2; CDR3: CASSFSGYEQYF; DNA: TGTGCCAGCAGCTTTAGCGGCTACGAGCAGTACTTC
size: -; J: TRBJ2-7; D: -; V: TRBV7-2; CDR3: CASSPTGNTAYEQYF; DNA: TGTGCCAGCAGCCCCACAGGGAATACAGCCTACGAGCAGTACTTC
size: -; J: TRBJ1-1; D: -; V: TRBV11-2; CDR3: CASSLGSPGYHTEAFF; DNA: TGTGCCAGCAGCTTAGGGTCACCGGGATATCACACTGAAGCTTTCTTT
size: once; J: TRBJ2-1; D: -; V: TRBV4-3; CDR3: CASSQLHRSDTHNEQFF; DNA: TGCGCCAGCAGCCAACTTCATCGCTCGGACACCCACAATGAGCAGTTCTTC
size: -; J: TRBJ2-7; D: -; V: TRBV7-3; CDR3: CASSSGREQYF; DNA: TGTGCCAGCAGCTCTGGGAGAGAGCAGTACTTC
size: medium-sized; J: TRBJ1-2; D: -; V: TRBV6-1; CDR3: CASSEYGAGVDGYTF; DNA: TGTGCCAGCAGTGAATATGGGGCAGGGGTTGATGGCTACACCTTC
size: once; J: TRBJ1-1; D: -; V: TRBV27; CDR3: CASSPSGNTEAFF; DNA: TGTGCCAGCAGTCCGTCAGGGAACACTGAAGCTTTCTTT
size: once; J: TRBJ1-1; D: -; V: TRBV10-3; CDR3: CAISSGVDSARTEAFF; DNA: TGTGCCATCAGCTCCGGGGTGGACAGCGCTCGTACTGAAGCTTTCTTT
size: once; J: TRBJ1-1; D: TRBD1; V: TRBV4-1; CDR3: CASRPDRSNTEAFF; DNA: TGCGCCAGCAGACCGGACAGGTCGAACACTGAAGCTTTCTTT
size: -; J: TRBJ2-7; D: TRBD1; V: TRBV4-2; CDR3: CASSQGTGGSYEQYF; DNA: TGTGCCAGCAGCCAAGGGACAGGGGGCTCCTACGAGCAGTACTTC
size: -; J: TRBJ2-3; D: TRBD2; V: TRBV6-4; CDR3: CASSDGGATDTQYF; DNA: TGTGCCAGCAGCGACGGGGGGGCCACAGATACGCAGTATTTT
size: -; J: TRBJ2-5; D: TRBD1; V: TRBV30; CDR3: CAWSPGQGQETQYF; DNA: TGTGCCTGGAGCCCGGGACAGGGGCAAGAGACCCAGTACTTC
size: -; J: TRBJ1-3; D: TRBD1; V: TRBV9; CDR3: CASSNRDREAGNTIYF; DNA: TGTGCCAGCAGCAACCGGGACAGGGAAGCTGGAAACACCATATATTTT
size: -; J: TRBJ1-1; D: -; V: TRBV5-1; CDR3: CASSSSPGWSPGAFF; DNA: TGCGCCAGCAGCTCCTCCCCTGGATGGAGTCCGGGTGCTTTCTTT
size: -; J: TRBJ2-2; D: TRBD1; V: TRBV11-2; CDR3: CASSLGGTAPNTGELFF; DNA: TGTGCCAGCAGCTTAGGGGGGACAGCACCGAACACCGGGGAGCTGTTTTTT
size: once; J: TRBJ2-1; D: -; V: TRBV4-3; CDR3: CASSQDQGNEQFF; DNA: TGCGCCAGCAGCCAAGATCAGGGGAATGAGCAGTTCTTC
size: -; J: TRBJ2-1; D: TRBD2; V: TRBV4-2; CDR3: CASSQDQTSGNYGEQFF; DNA: TGTGCCAGCAGCCAAGATCAGACTAGCGGGAACTACGGTGAGCAGTTCTTC
size: -; J: TRBJ1-3; D: -; V: TRBV5-6; CDR3: CASSWDIGNTIYF; DNA: TGTGCCAGCAGCTGGGACATCGGAAACACCATATATTTT
size: few; J: TRBJ2-7; D: TRBD1; V: TRBV9; CDR3: CASSVAYRGAEQYF; DNA: TGTGCCAGCAGCGTAGCTTACAGGGGAGCCGAGCAGTACTTC
size: -; J: TRBJ2-1; D: -; V: TRBV28; CDR3: CASSSQAMSSYNEQFF; DNA: TGTGCCAGCAGTTCCCAGGCCATGAGCTCCTACAATGAGCAGTTCTTC
size: -; J: TRBJ1-3; D: TRBD1; V: TRBV9; CDR3: CASSVDRERGGNTIYF; DNA: TGTGCCAGCAGCGTGGACAGGGAGAGAGGTGGAAACACCATATATTTT